The T cell receptor beta chain under discussion was sequenced for a study of cytomegalovirus exposure and HLA in healthy donors. Study conclusions and caveats: Highly shared sequence variants in one cluster were likely a sequencing artifact. Most of the TCR beta V segments (in an earlier analysis) were productive either about 87% or about 30% of the time. Associated with HLA alleles at 0.05 false discovery rate in a later analysis were about 17,000 TCR beta sequences.

The germline V gene has CDR1 MDHEN and CDR2 SYDVKM. This CDR3 spans 14 amino acids. Deletions cut 7 bases from V and 0 bases from J, with 13 bases between. PCR used 60 Vbeta primers and 13 Jbeta primers. TCRdb keeps only in-frame clones here, not all; method: immunoSEQ multiplex PCR. This table has more than 150,000 clones, 82% appearing once. Donors consisted of healthy bone marrow donors. This clone was seen a single time. Its antigen is still unknown. The material sequenced was PBMCs. This clonotype was obtained from a man aged 35 to 55 in good health and CMV-seronegative. This chain connects TRBV28 to TRBJ2-7; D is undetermined. Written as DNA, the CDR3 is TGTGCCAGCACAGTTGGAGTGAGCTCCTACGAGCAGTACTTC. This sequence encodes CASTVGVSSYEQYF.